A selection of T cell receptor beta chains follows, all from one sample in a study of CD4+ T cells in melanoma. Sequencing used immunoSEQ multiplex PCR; TCRdb keeps in-frame clones, though not all of them. The repertoire consists of over 8,000 clones, with around two thirds occurring once and the leading ten covering 24%. The sample taken for sequencing was tumor tissue. These receptor sequences come from a human donor with melanoma. The CDR3 runs from the conserved cysteine through the conserved F or W. D genes are given only for firm matches. Where a row states a size, it is once, few, many or the class of an expanded clone; other rows omit it.

once TRBD1 TRBJ2-1 TRBV2 TGTGCCAGCAGTGCCGACAGGGCCCAAGAGCAGTTCTTC CASSADRAQEQFF
. . TRBJ1-1 TRBV7-8 TGTGCCAGCACCGTGGGGGAGCTAAACACTGAAGCTTTCTTT CASTVGELNTEAFF
. . TRBJ1-5 TRBV4-2 TGTGCCAGCAGCCCGCGTTTAGACATGAATAGCAATCAGCCCCAGCATTTT CASSPRLDMNSNQPQHF
. . TRBJ2-3 TRBV6-5 TGTGCCAGCAGGCCCGGGGGCACAGATACGCAGTATTTT CASRPGGTDTQYF
. TRBD1 TRBJ1-2 TRBV5-4 TGTGCCAGCGGGGACAGGACCTTAGGATTCTATGGCTACACCTTC CASGDRTLGFYGYTF
. TRBD1 TRBJ2-2 TRBV9 TGTGCCAGCAGCCTCGACAGGGGGCTCACCGGGGAGCTGTTTTTT CASSLDRGLTGELFF
medium-sized . TRBJ1-3 TRBV5-1 TGCGCCAGCAGGGAGGGAACTGGAAACACCATATATTTT CASREGTGNTIYF
. TRBD2 TRBJ2-2 TRBV7-3 TGTGCCAGCAGCCGCGGACTAGTCGGGGATGGGGAGCTGTTTTTT CASSRGLVGDGELFF
. TRBD1 TRBJ2-3 TRBV7-2 TGTGCCAGCAGCCTCACTTATTTACCCGGACAGGGCCGCACAGATACGCAGTATTTT CASSLTYLPGQGRTDTQYF
. TRBD2 TRBJ2-7 TRBV4-2 TGTGCCAGCAGCCAAGCGGGGGGCGAGCAGTACTTC CASSQAGGEQYF
. TRBD1 TRBJ2-7 TRBV2 TGTGCCAGCAGTGGTCCGGGACAGGGTTTTTACGAGCAGTACTTC CASSGPGQGFYEQYF
once TRBD2 TRBJ2-1 TRBV7-3 TGTGCCAGCAGCTTAAGGCTAGCGGCTAACAATGAGCAGTTCTTC CASSLRLAANNEQFF
. TRBD1 TRBJ2-1 TRBV5-1 TGCGCCAGCAGCAAGGGACAGGGGGCAAATGAGCAGTTCTTC CASSKGQGANEQFF
medium-sized . TRBJ1-1 TRBV5-1 TGCGCCAGCAGCTTGAATGGGCCAGATCAGCAAGCTTTCTTT CASSLNGPDQQAFF
. . TRBJ1-5 TRBV5-1 TGCGCCAGCAGAAGGACAGACAATAGCAATCAGCCCCAGCATTTT CASRRTDNSNQPQHF
. . TRBJ2-7 TRBV13 TGTGCCAGCAGCTTAGAGGGGACGGGCTCCTACGAGCAGTACTTC CASSLEGTGSYEQYF
. . TRBJ1-4 TRBV6-6 TGTGCCAGCAGGATTACTCCAACTAATGAAAAACTGTTTTTT CASRITPTNEKLFF
. . TRBJ2-2 TRBV6-5 TGTGCCAGCAACCCGTTGACTAGTTCAACCGGGGAGCTGTTTTTT CASNPLTSSTGELFF
. . TRBJ1-1 TRBV6-1 TGTGCCAGTATGGGGCTGCTTGAAGCTTTCTTT CASMGLLEAFF
. TRBD1 TRBJ2-2 TRBV2 TGTGCCAGCCGGACAGGGTCGGCCGGGGAGCTGTTTTTT CASRTGSAGELFF
few . TRBJ2-7 TRBV7-3 TGTGCCAGCAGCTTAGGTGTTGGGACGGGTTACGAGCAGTACTTC CASSLGVGTGYEQYF
. TRBD1 TRBJ2-1 TRBV11-2 TGTGCCAGCAGAACTAACCCGACAGGGGGCTATGAGCAGTTCTTC CASRTNPTGGYEQFF
. . TRBJ1-3 TRBV29-1 TGCAGCGCCACACAGAATTCTGGAAACACCATATATTTT CSATQNSGNTIYF
. TRBD2 TRBJ2-3 TRBV5-1 TGCGCCAGCAGCTTCCAGCGGGGGAACACAGATACGCAGTATTTT CASSFQRGNTDTQYF
. . TRBJ2-4 TRBV30 TGTGCCTGGCTCGAGGACGGGAACATTCAGTACTTC CAWLEDGNIQYF
medium-sized . TRBJ1-2 TRBV10-2 TGCGCCAGCAGTCCGGTCGACTATGGCTACACCTTC CASSPVDYGYTF
few . TRBJ1-1 TRBV6-6 TGTGCCAGCACCTTATCGGAGGGTGAAGCTTTCTTT CASTLSEGEAFF
medium-sized TRBD1 TRBJ2-7 TRBV2 TGTGCCAGCGGGGGGGACAGGGTCTACGAGCAGTACTTC CASGGDRVYEQYF
. . TRBJ1-2 TRBV19 TGTGCCAGTAGTATTGGTACGGCGGGCAGCGGCTACACCTTC CASSIGTAGSGYTF
. . TRBJ1-4 TRBV4-1 TGCGCCAGCAGCCAAGTAGCCGGGGGCAATGAAAAACTGTTTTTT CASSQVAGGNEKLFF
. . TRBJ2-5 TRBV9 TGTGCCAGCAGCGGACCTTTTGCAGAGACCCAGTACTTC CASSGPFAETQYF
. TRBD2 TRBJ2-1 TRBV19 TGTGCCAGTAGTATGCAGCGGGGGGTGTTGAATGAGCAGTTCTTC CASSMQRGVLNEQFF
. TRBD1 TRBJ1-4 TRBV4-1 TGCGCCAGCAGCCAGGTACCGGGACAGGGTTTTGAAAAACTGTTTTTT CASSQVPGQGFEKLFF
. . TRBJ1-5 TRBV2 TGTGCCAGCAGTCGGAGTCCCGCGGGCAATCAGCCCCAGCATTTT CASSRSPAGNQPQHF
. . TRBJ2-5 TRBV7-9 TGTGCCAGCAGCCCCCCCGGGGAACGGGAGACCCAGTACTTC CASSPPGERETQYF
. TRBD1 TRBJ2-2 TRBV4-2 TGTGCCAGCAGCCAAGGACAGGGTGGCGGGGAGCTGTTTTTT CASSQGQGGGELFF
few TRBD1 TRBJ1-2 TRBV2 TGTGCCAGCAGTGAAAGAGAGACAGGGTATGGCTACACCTTC CASSERETGYGYTF
. . TRBJ2-7 TRBV5-1 TGCGCCAGCAGCTCGGGGTGGCAGGGCTACGAGCAGTACTTC CASSSGWQGYEQYF
. TRBD1 TRBJ1-5 TRBV6-1 TGTGCCAGCAGTGACTACAGGGGGATCAATCAGCCCCAGCATTTT CASSDYRGINQPQHF
. TRBD2 TRBJ2-1 TRBV30 TGTGCCTGGAAGTTGCCGGGGGGATACAATGAGCAGTTCTTC CAWKLPGGYNEQFF
. . TRBJ2-7 TRBV5-1 TGCGCCAGCGGGACCGGGGGGCCTGCCTACGAGCAGTACTTC CASGTGGPAYEQYF
. . TRBJ1-2 TRBV6-1 TGTGCCAGCAGTTTCGAACAGGGACTATATGGCTACACCTTC CASSFEQGLYGYTF
. . TRBJ2-1 TRBV6-1 TGTGCCAGCAGTGAAGCTCTGCGGGCCTACAATGAGCAGTTCTTC CASSEALRAYNEQFF
. . TRBJ1-5 TRBV2 TGTGCCAGCAGCAAGACCGACCAAATGAATCAGCCCCAGCATTTT CASSKTDQMNQPQHF
. TRBD2 TRBJ2-3 TRBV5-1 TGCGCCAGCAGCTTGGGGCTAGGAGGGAGGGGCACAGATACGCAGTATTTT CASSLGLGGRGTDTQYF